This TCR beta chain was recovered during a study of T cells in Graves' hyperthyroidism and ophthalmopathy. This clonotype came up many times. Between the trimmed V and J ends, which lost 10 bases and 3 bases, there was a span of 12 bases. This CDR3 has 12 residues. The germline gives CDR1 MNHEY, CDR2 SVGEGT. Exclusions: uncontrolled infection, other autoimmune disease, pregnancy, lactation. RNA transcripts gave rise to amplified TCR beta CDR3 regions. HTBI primers were the set used in a first-round RT-PCR of the TCR CDR3. TCRdb used MiXCR to reprocess the multiplex PCR reads, holding one entry per CDR3 protein. The sample lists hundreds of thousands of distinct CDR3 sequences, 12% to 15% seen once, with about 9.4% in the top ten.

The gene calls are TRBV6-2 or TRBV6-3 and TRBJ2-5; D gene ambiguous. The sequence was obtained from a woman aged 18-29 years with Graves' hyperthyroidism. The sequencing input was blood. CDR3 sequence reads: CATQGTEETQYF. As DNA, the CDR3 is TGTGCCACCCAAGGCACGGAAGAGACCCAGTACTTC.